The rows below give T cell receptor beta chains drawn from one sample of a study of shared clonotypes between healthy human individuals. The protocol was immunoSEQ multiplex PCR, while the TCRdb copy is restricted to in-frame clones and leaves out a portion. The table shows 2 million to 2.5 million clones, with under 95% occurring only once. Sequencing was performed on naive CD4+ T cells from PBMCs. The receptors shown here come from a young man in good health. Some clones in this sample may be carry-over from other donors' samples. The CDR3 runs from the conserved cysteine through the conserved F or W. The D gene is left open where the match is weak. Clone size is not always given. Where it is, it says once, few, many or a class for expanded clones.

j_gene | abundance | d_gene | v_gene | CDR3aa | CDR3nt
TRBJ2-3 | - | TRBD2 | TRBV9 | CASSKNAGTSFSDTQYF | TGTGCCAGCAGTAAAAATGCCGGGACTAGCTTTTCGGATACGCAGTATTTT
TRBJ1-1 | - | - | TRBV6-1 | CASSLGGAFF | TGTGCCAGCAGTCTAGGGGGAGCTTTCTTT
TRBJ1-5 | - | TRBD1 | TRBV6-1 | CASSAMTGGVQPQHF | TGTGCCAGCAGTGCTATGACAGGGGGCGTTCAGCCCCAGCATTTT
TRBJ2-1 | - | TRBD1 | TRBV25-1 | CASSGGSGTGGNEQFF | TGTGCCAGCAGTGGTGGATCCGGGACAGGGGGCAATGAGCAGTTCTTC
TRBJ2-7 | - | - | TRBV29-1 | CSVGGGGEQYF | TGCAGCGTAGGGGGAGGGGGCGAGCAGTACTTC
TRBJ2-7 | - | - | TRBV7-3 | CASSQGDVPYEQYF | TGTGCCAGCAGCCAAGGGGACGTACCCTACGAGCAGTACTTC
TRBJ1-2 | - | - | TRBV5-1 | CASSLATGQGWGGYTF | TGCGCCAGCAGCTTGGCGACAGGCCAGGGCTGGGGTGGCTACACCTTC
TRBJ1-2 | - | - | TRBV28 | CASSPGDRFRGYTF | TGTGCCAGCAGTCCCGGGGACCGGTTTCGTGGCTACACCTTC
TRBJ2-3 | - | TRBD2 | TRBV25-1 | CASSEQRGEGDTQYF | TGTGCCAGCAGTGAACAGCGGGGGGAGGGAGATACGCAGTATTTT
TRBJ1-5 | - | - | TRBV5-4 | CASSLGKGQPQHF | TGTGCCAGCAGCTTGGGGAAGGGTCAGCCCCAGCATTTT
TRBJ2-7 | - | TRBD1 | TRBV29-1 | CSVRQGASYEQYF | TGCAGCGTTAGACAGGGGGCTTCCTACGAGCAGTACTTC
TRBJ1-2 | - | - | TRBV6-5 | CASRGKGRRVGGYTF | TGTGCCAGCAGGGGCAAGGGACGGCGAGTAGGAGGCTACACCTTC
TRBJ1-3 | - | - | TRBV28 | CASSSPEVWGNTIYF | TGTGCCAGCAGTTCACCAGAGGTGTGGGGAAACACCATATATTTT
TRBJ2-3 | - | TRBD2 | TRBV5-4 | CASSFPPSGRARDTQYF | TGTGCCAGCAGCTTCCCTCCTAGCGGGAGGGCCAGAGATACGCAGTATTTT
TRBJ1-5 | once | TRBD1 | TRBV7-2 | CASSYSGGINQPQHF | TGTGCCAGCAGCTATTCAGGGGGCATCAATCAGCCCCAGCATTTT
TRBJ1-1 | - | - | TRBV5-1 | CASSLVWGGTEAFF | TGCGCCAGCAGCTTGGTGTGGGGAGGTACTGAAGCTTTCTTT